The next 14 T cell receptor beta chains were all read from a single sample in a study of blood T cell repertoires in COVID-19. The data were produced by immunoSEQ multiplex PCR, yet TCRdb's version contains in-frame clones alone and is incomplete. The sample consists of about 350,000 clones, about 86% of them appearing once. Material for sequencing was peripheral blood. Source of these receptors: a woman aged 60-75 years with COVID-19, enrolled during active disease.

The chain recombines TRBV5-4 with TRBJ1-5; 9 nucleotides match TRBD1. V lost 3 bases to trimming and J lost 0 bases; unmatched junction nucleotides: 13. CDR1 SGHNT and CDR2 YYREEE come from the germline V gene (reference sequence). The CDR3 has 19 residues. DNA for the CDR3: TGTGCCAGCAGCTCCCAAACCGGGACAGGGATACATAGCAATCAGCCCCAGCATTTT. It translates to CASSSQTGTGIHSNQPQHF.

This clone was counted a single time. V is TRBV6-5 and J is TRBJ1-1; maybe TRBD1 (5 bases). The germline V gene has CDR1 MNHEY and CDR2 SVGAGI. This CDR3 contains 15 residues. V lost 5 bases, J lost 0 bases, and 13 bases lay in between. The chain's CDR3 is CASSPPGLLNTEAFF. CDR3 coding DNA: TGTGCCAGCAGTCCCCCGGGACTCTTGAACACTGAAGCTTTCTTT.

The chain carries TRBV9 and TRBJ2-4; tentative D call: TRBD2 (5 bases). This CDR3 is 14 amino acids long. V lost 2 bases, J lost 7 bases, and 13 bases lay in between. Germline CDR1 is SGDLS and CDR2 is YYNGEE. Written as DNA, the CDR3 is TGTGCCAGCAGCGTTAGCGTCAATGTGAACATTCAGTACTTC. Translating it yields CASSVSVNVNIQYF.

The chain uses TRBV30 and TRBJ2-1; TRBD2 matches 8 bases. Trimming at V came to 3 bases and at J to 10 bases, leaving 5 bases not matched to a gene. The CDR3 has 12 amino acids. Germline CDR1 GTSNPN, CDR2 SVGIG (reference sequence). The CDR3 bases are TGTGCCTGGAGCGGGGGGGGGATGGAGCAGTTCTTC. Translating gives CAWSGGGMEQFF.

In this sample, this clone turned up a few times. The chain links TRBV7-2 to TRBJ1-1; 8 bases agree with TRBD1. V shed 1 base, J shed 1 base, and the junction held 8 bases outside the gene matches. The CDR3 loop spans 17 amino acids. CDR1 is SGHTA, CDR2 FQGNSA, per germline. CDR3 sequence: CASSLGTGSRGNTEAFF. In DNA form, the CDR3 reads TGTGCCAGCAGCTTAGGGACAGGGAGTAGGGGGAACACTGAAGCTTTCTTT.

The chain links TRBV27 to TRBJ2-5, with 8 bases that match TRBD1. Germline-derived CDR1 and CDR2 are MNHEY and SMNVEV (reference sequence). J gave up 5 bases and V 7 bases, and 6 bases lay outside the gene matches. CDR3 size: 13 residues. CDR3 nucleotide sequence: TGTGCCAGCACCGTTACAGGGGGTGAGACCCAGTACTTC. It specifies CASTVTGGETQYF.

CDR3 nucleotides: TGTGCCAGCAGCTTAGCTGGGGGGTTTGAGCAGTTCTTC. Its translation: CASSLAGGFEQFF. The V gene is TRBV7-8, the J gene TRBJ2-1; tentatively, D is TRBD2 (6 bases). Germline V gene lookup returns CDR1 SGHVS and CDR2 FQNEAQ. Trimming removed 0 bases from V and 9 bases from J, with 9 bases in between. The CDR3 is 13 amino acids.

V is TRBV4-3 and J is TRBJ2-2; 8 bases are shared with TRBD1. CDR1 LGHNA and CDR2 YSLEER come from the germline V gene. The ends lost 1 base at V and 7 bases at J; junction bases unmatched: 8. This CDR3 is built from 16 residues. The CDR3 nucleotides are TGCGCCAGCAGCCAAGGACCAGGGGGCCGCGGCGGGGAGCTGTTTTTT. Translated, it gives CASSQGPGGRGGELFF.

The chain joins TRBV6-2 or TRBV6-3 to TRBJ2-5; 14 positions match TRBD2. CDR1 MNHEY and CDR2 SVGEGT come from the germline V gene. The trim removed 4 bases at V and 4 bases at J, leaving 17 bases unmatched. CDR3 length: 20 amino acids. The CDR3 DNA reads as TGTGCCAGCAGTTCCATTCGGACTAGCGGGGGGCTGCCGGAGCGAGAGACCCAGTACTTC. Translating it yields CASSSIRTSGGLPERETQYF.

A note on this clone: This CDR3 is also generated by other DNA sequences in the sample. The rearrangement uses TRBV7-3 and TRBJ2-3; D is unclear. Trimming took 5 bases from V and 1 from J, leaving 4 bases between them. The germline V gene has CDR1 SGHTA and CDR2 FQGTGA. This CDR3 comprises 12 residues. CDR3 DNA: TGTGCCAGCAGCCGCGGCACAGATACGCAGTATTTT. Translated, it gives CASSRGTDTQYF.

The genes are TRBV6-2 or TRBV6-3 and TRBJ2-7; TRBD1 agrees at 9 bases. Losses at the gene ends were 2 bases for V and 5 bases for J; bases not matched to a gene: 7. This CDR3 spans 15 amino acids. Germline V gives CDR1 MNHEY, CDR2 SVGEGT. The CDR3 region is CASSYTGGRGDEQYF. The DNA for the CDR3 is TGTGCCAGCAGTTACACAGGGGGCCGGGGGGACGAGCAGTACTTC.

This clone came up once. The chain has TRBV9 and TRBJ1-1; possible D gene TRBD1, 5 bases. This CDR3 spans 13 amino acids. With 3 bases removed from V and 5 bases from J, the gap between germline ends came to 11 bases. Germline values: CDR1 SGDLS, CDR2 YYNGEE. The chain's CDR3 is CASSATQATEAFF. As DNA, the CDR3 is TGTGCCAGCAGCGCAACACAGGCGACTGAAGCTTTCTTT.

The rearrangement uses TRBV14 and TRBJ1-1; D gene unclear. Trimming removed 4 bases at V and 4 bases at J, with 13 bases between. CDR3 size: 14 residues. The germline CDR1 and CDR2 sequences are SGHDN and FVKESK. In nucleotides, the CDR3 is TGTGCCAGCAGCCCCCTCGCTGAGAGCACTGAAGCTTTCTTT. This codes for CASSPLAESTEAFF.

V and J are TRBV24-1 and TRBJ2-3; D uncertain. The germline gives CDR1 KGHDR, CDR2 SFDVKD. Trimming pared 3 bases from V and 6 bases from J, leaving 9 bases between. This CDR3 contains 13 residues. The CDR3 loop is CATSDEVLDTQYF. The CDR3 bases are TGTGCCACCAGTGATGAGGTACTCGATACGCAGTATTTT.